This T cell receptor beta chain was documented in a study of blood T cell repertoires in COVID-19. For the study at large: Spain, Italy and the United States supplied samples that represented acute and convalescent COVID-19. T cells, B-cell-depleted T cells, or PBMCs supplied cDNA or gDNA.

Germline CDR1 is KGHDR and CDR2 is SFDVKD. V was shortened by 5 bases and J by 0 bases, with 7 bases between the two germline ends. CDR3 size: 14 residues. Original processing methods: Quantification of nucleated cells was approximated via reference gene primer amplification. Profiled with immunoSEQ multiplex PCR; TCRdb holds only in-frame clones, not every one. V and J calls and clone size are copied from that table; D and trimming were computed from the DNA. Seen here are roughly 310,000 clones, approximately 90% observed once, and the top ten hold 3% to 4%. This clonotype was sampled from a woman between 50 and 59 years old with active or convalescent COVID-19. What was sequenced was peripheral blood. The V call is TRBV24-1, the J call TRBJ1-3; TRBD1 might be the D (5 bases). The CDR3 loop is CATSATGSGNTIYF. CDR3 DNA: TGTGCCACCAGTGCCACAGGCTCTGGAAACACCATATATTTT.